The source of this T cell receptor (beta chain) is a study of regulatory dendritic cells for organ transplantation. Naive CD45RA+ and memory CD45RO+ CD4+ or CD8+ T cells were FACS-sorted. V lost 0 bases, J lost 9 bases, and 15 bases lay in between. Germline CDR1 reads MGHRA; CDR2 reads YSYEKL. CDR3 size: 14 residues. Using immunoSEQ multiplex PCR, the repertoire was profiled, and TCRdb retains in-frame clones only, with some absent. The data hold fewer than 40,000 clones, with 75% to 95% observed a single time. Study-level points and caveats: Memory CD8+ clonal expansion seemed more limited with regulatory than mature dendritic cells. Memory T cells were less diverse than naive, with memory CD8+ most oligoclonal. Alloreactive memory CD8+ T cell pools varied considerably between individuals.

Comments on this clone: Its target is not known.

The source of this sequence is a human donor in good health. The genes are TRBV4-1 and TRBJ2-7, with D possibly TRBD2 on 5 matching bases. Sequencing input: naive CD8+ T cells from blood. Documented subset: CD45RA+ naive T cells. The CDR3 nucleotides read TGCGCCAGCAGCCAAGAGGTTTCGGAGGCCGCGCAGTACTTC. Its translation: CASSQEVSEAAQYF.